The 3 T cell receptor beta chains below come from one sample, sequenced in a study of cytomegalovirus exposure and HLA in healthy donors. Both 60 Vbeta primers and 13 Jbeta primers went into the PCR. Some clones are missing from TCRdb's copy, which holds only in-frame ones; the method was immunoSEQ multiplex PCR. The sample table sets out about 79,000 clones. The sequencing input was PBMCs. These receptors all stem from a man aged 25 to 40 in good health and CMV-seronegative.

The chain employs TRBV19 and TRBJ1-2; TRBD1 agrees at 10 bases. The CDR3 extends over 15 amino acids. The J segment lost 4 bases and the V segment lost 5 bases, leaving 7 bases of the junction unmatched. Germline values: CDR1 LNHDA, CDR2 SQIVND (reference sequence). The CDR3 DNA follows: TGTGCCAGTAGTCCAAAGGACAGGGGGATCTATGGCTACACCTTC. The encoded protein is CASSPKDRGIYGYTF.

The rearrangement links TRBV6-5 to TRBJ1-1, with D possibly TRBD1 on 5 matching bases. V lost 6 bases and J lost 6, with 8 bases in between. The CDR3 covers 11 residues. Looked up from germline, CDR1 is MNHEY and CDR2 is SVGAGI. The CDR3 is CASRSGSEAFF. The CDR3 bases are TGTGCCAGCAGGTCAGGGTCTGAAGCTTTCTTT.

The chain couples TRBV9 to TRBJ2-2; 7 bases map to TRBD2. The CDR3 contains 14 residues. The ends lost 3 bases at V and 1 base at J; junction bases unmatched: 0. Germline-derived CDR1 and CDR2 are SGDLS and YYNGEE. CDR3 bases: TGTGCCAGCAGCGGCGGGGGGAACACCGGGGAGCTGTTTTTT. It encodes CASSGGGNTGELFF.